This is a list of T cell receptor beta chains from one sample in a study of blood T cell repertoires in COVID-19. The table came from immunoSEQ multiplex PCR; TCRdb's copy has only in-frame clones and leaves some out. Among a few hundred thousand clones, approximately 83% were seen once, and the ten largest hold 1.9%. The specimen sequenced was peripheral blood. Receptors originate from a man aged 25-45 years who had recovered from COVID-19. CDR3s include the opening cysteine and the closing phenylalanine or tryptophan.

V,J,CDR3
TRBV6-1,TRBJ1-5,CASSELPGQGYQPQHF
TRBV7-6,TRBJ2-1,CASSFGQGSSEQFF
TRBV19,TRBJ1-2,CASSPGQGGVHGYTF
TRBV10-2,TRBJ2-5,CASRLAGGSETQYF
TRBV18,TRBJ1-1,CASSPFDRGTEAFF
TRBV4-1,TRBJ1-1,CASSQILAGKAEAFF
TRBV14,TRBJ1-1,CASSQDDRGNTEAFF
TRBV11-2,TRBJ2-2,CASGTLPTGELFF
TRBV5-4,TRBJ1-1,CASSLAQGGSEAFF
TRBV11-2,TRBJ2-7,CASSLAGRAYEQYF
TRBV28,TRBJ1-3,CASSPWTGHSGNTIYF
TRBV15,TRBJ1-5,CATSSRTGVQPQHF
TRBV6-1,TRBJ2-1,CASSEGLPRDQFF
TRBV4-1,TRBJ2-2,CASSPSLAGGRELFF
TRBV6-4,TRBJ2-5,CASLPARGGETQYF
TRBV27,TRBJ2-2,CASSLRLARGGELFF
TRBV7-2,TRBJ2-3,CASSLVVGGATDTQYF
TRBV7-9,TRBJ2-7,CASSLMLRGSDEQYF
TRBV10-3,TRBJ2-2,CAIRGQEAGELFF
TRBV9,TRBJ2-3,CASSVSSIAGEPTDTQYF
TRBV11-3,TRBJ2-1,CASSLGSLREQFF
TRBV27,TRBJ1-1,CASSPRWVEAFF
TRBV6-2/TRBV6-3,TRBJ2-7,CASSRAYEQYF
TRBV19,TRBJ2-2,CASLQGAGELFF
TRBV6-5,TRBJ2-5,CASSADREETQYF
TRBV6-1,TRBJ1-5,CASSEQDRGNQPQHF
TRBV3-1/TRBV3-2,TRBJ2-7,CASSPQGASYEQYF
TRBV7-2,TRBJ2-7,CASSLDFFGGTGSYEQYF
TRBV2,TRBJ1-6,CASSGQGSNSPLHF
TRBV25-1,TRBJ2-3,CATRGDPSDTQYF
TRBV7-8,TRBJ2-7,CASSWIGQGSSYEQYF
TRBV7-3,TRBJ2-5,CASSLRSAPPETQYF
TRBV6-6,TRBJ2-1,CASSYVASGDNEQFF
TRBV12-5,TRBJ1-2,CASGLVPGTLGVIGYTF
TRBV29-1,TRBJ2-5,CSVAVVIQETQYF
TRBV7-9,TRBJ2-1,CASSPGTGWDEQFF
TRBV18,TRBJ2-5,CASSPPAGVQETQYF
TRBV6-1,TRBJ1-4,CASSEVGAANEKLFF
TRBV7-8,TRBJ1-6,CASRYRETSNSPLHF
TRBV7-9,TRBJ1-3,CASSPTGSGNTIYF
TRBV5-1,TRBJ1-2,CASRPGQGTSYGYTF
TRBV2,TRBJ1-5,CASSDRTGSSNQPQHF
TRBV6-6,TRBJ1-4,CASSYSQGLFF
TRBV28,TRBJ1-5,CASKTGFQPQHF
TRBV7-8,TRBJ1-2,CASSLKLKQGAAGYTF
TRBV25-1,TRBJ1-4,CASRGTGALTNEKLFF
TRBV7-9,TRBJ1-4,CASSLSRGIEKLFF
TRBV5-1,TRBJ2-4,CASSLEAKGAKNIQYF